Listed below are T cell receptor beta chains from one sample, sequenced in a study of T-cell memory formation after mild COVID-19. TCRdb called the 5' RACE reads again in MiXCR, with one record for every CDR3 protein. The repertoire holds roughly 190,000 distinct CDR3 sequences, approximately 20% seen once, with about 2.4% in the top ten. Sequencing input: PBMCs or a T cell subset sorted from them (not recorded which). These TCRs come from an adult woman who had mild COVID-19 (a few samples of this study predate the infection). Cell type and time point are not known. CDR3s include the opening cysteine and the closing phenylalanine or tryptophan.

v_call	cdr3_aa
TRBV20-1	CSGGKAGTQYF
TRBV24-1	CATRDRTAYEQYF
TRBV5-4	CASSLDRSGGYNEQFF
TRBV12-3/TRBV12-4	CASSLAAVTSGGNNEQFF
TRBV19	CASRLTGITEAFF
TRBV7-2	CASSRDILMPNYGYTF
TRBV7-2	CASSLTWTTRTDTQYF
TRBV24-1	CATSEPGTRGRSYNEQFF
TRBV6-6	CASIHPTTNYGYTF
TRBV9	CASSEGTWGETQYF
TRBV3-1	CASSQRAETQYF
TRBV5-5	CASSQSTNEQFF
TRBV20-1	CSAIGTGVPQYF
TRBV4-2	CASSPTGGEGQPQHF
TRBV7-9	CASSLNHLKYF
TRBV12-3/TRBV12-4	CASRFGTPNTEAFF
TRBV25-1	CASSGHINNEQFF
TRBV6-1	CASRLDLQRDTQYF
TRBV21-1	CASSKGAGDSPLHF
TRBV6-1	CASKRNNEQFF
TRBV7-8	CASSWNTDTQYF
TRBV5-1	CASSFTGAENYGYTF
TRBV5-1	CASSLTGGPEAFF
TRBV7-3	CASSSLHSGAGTEAFF
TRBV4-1	CASSQVPGPSSGNTIYF
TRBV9	CASSVGAVQETQYF
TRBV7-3	CASSQTMGGYNEQFF
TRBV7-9	CASSSLGIQGPNYGYTF
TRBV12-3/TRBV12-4	CATLRQENTEAFF
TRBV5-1	CASSLVGGRGSYYGYTF
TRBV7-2	CASSPPSSMDTGNEQFF
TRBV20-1	CSARLSGLGTEAFF
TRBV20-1	CSARGAGHNQPQHF
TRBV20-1	CSAPDPTGSYEQYF
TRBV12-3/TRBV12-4	CASSPRTGRGSGANVLTF
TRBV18	CASSPGLAVLYEQYF
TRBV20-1	CSARAGGQGGSTDTQYF
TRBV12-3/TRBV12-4	CASTPGQGYEQYF
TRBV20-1	CSLRESGRGSYNEQFF
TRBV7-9	CASSFQSGIQETQYF
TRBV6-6	CASSPRGGLARSTEAFF
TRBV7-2	CASNQPGTGLYEQYF
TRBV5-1	CASSYRGSGGASTDTQYF
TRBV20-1	CSARGTSGSSYEQYF
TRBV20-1	CSARKPGPVVYEQYF
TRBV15	CATSRTSGGADTQYF
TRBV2	CASSGVGYEAFF
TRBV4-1	CASSPTPGSNEKLFF